Below are 15 T cell receptor beta chains sequenced from a single sample in a study of blood T cells in healthy people across ages. Together with a sample-barcoded 5' primer, a J-beta primer mix was included in a second PCR lasting about 6 to 11 cycles. TCRdb re-derived calls from the 5' RACE reads in MiXCR, one entry per CDR3 protein. The sample shows 800,000 to 950,000 distinct CDR3 sequences, about 34% of them seen only once. The specimen sequenced was blood. The receptor set was obtained from a man between 18 and 35 years old in good health.

Only a few counts were recorded for this clonotype. The rearrangement uses TRBV20-1 and TRBJ2-1; D might be TRBD2 (6 bases). CDR1 is DFQATT, CDR2 SNEGSKA, per germline (reference sequence). Trimming took off 0 bases at V and 7 bases at J, with 10 bases between the two ends. The length of the CDR3 is 13 residues. The CDR3 here is CSAREASENEQFF. The DNA of the CDR3 is TGCAGTGCTAGAGAAGCTAGCGAGAATGAGCAGTTCTTC.

In its sample, this clonotype was seen a few times. This chain links TRBV6-5 with TRBJ1-1, with D tentatively TRBD1 (5 bases). Germline lookup yields CDR1 MNHEY and CDR2 SVGAGI. Trimming removed 5 bases from V and 0 bases from J, with 10 bases in between. The CDR3 extends over 14 amino acids. CDR3 DNA sequence: TGTGCCAGCAGTCCATCACAGGTGAACACTGAAGCTTTCTTT. It codes for CASSPSQVNTEAFF.

This chain connects TRBV7-3 to TRBJ2-3; D gene ambiguous. This CDR3 region has 16 residues. CDR1 is SGHTA, CDR2 FQGTGA, per germline. V lost 5 bases, J lost 2 bases, and 17 bases lay in between. The CDR3 sequence is CASSTSSDSNTDTQYF. Here the CDR3 DNA reads TGTGCCAGCAGCACCTCGTCAGATAGTAACACAGATACGCAGTATTTT. Complete variable domain (other parts from reference TRBV7-3 and TRBJ2-3): GAGVSQTPSNKVTEKGKYVELRCDPISGHTALYWYRQSLGQGPEFLIYFQGTGAADDSGLPNDRFFAVRPEGSVSTLKIQRTERGDSAVYLCASSTSSDSNTDTQYFGPGTRLTVL.

The rearrangement links TRBV19 to TRBJ1-1, with D tentatively TRBD1 (6 bases). Germline-derived CDR1 and CDR2 are LNHDA and SQIVND (reference sequence). The CDR3 runs 12 residues. The ends were cut back, 3 bases at V and 8 bases at J, with 10 bases in the middle. CDR3 loop: CASSIGTLEAFF. CDR3 DNA: TGTGCCAGTAGTATCGGGACACTCGAAGCTTTCTTT.

The CDR3 protein is CASRQDPSSYEQYF. The CDR3 nucleotides read TGTGCCAGCAGACAGGACCCGAGCTCCTACGAGCAGTACTTC. V is TRBV7-3 and J is TRBJ2-7, with D possibly TRBD1 on 5 matching bases. Germline assignment: CDR1 SGHTA and CDR2 FQGTGA. This CDR3 is 14 amino acids long. V was pared by 6 bases and J by 0 bases, with 12 bases between.

In regard to this clonotype: A single base separates this from a much larger clone, so it may be a read error. The chain links TRBV7-6 to TRBJ2-7; 7 bases are a match to TRBD1. The germline CDR1 and CDR2 sequences are SGHVS and FNYEAQ. This CDR3 region has 18 residues. Trimming at V came to 0 bases and at J to 10 bases, leaving 21 bases not matched to a gene. DNA for the CDR3: TGTGCCAGCAGCTTAGCCCCAGGACAGGCTAGTGCCGAGGGGTCCCAGTACTTC. Amino acid sequence: CASSLAPGQASAEGSQYF.

This clonotype was picked up a small number of times. The V and J genes are TRBV7-2 and TRBJ1-6; D unresolved. This CDR3 is built from 14 residues. V lost 4 bases and J 9 bases, leaving 13 bases between the germline ends. Per germline, CDR1 SGHTA and CDR2 FQGNSA. The CDR3 reads CASSSGDRLSPLHF. The CDR3, as DNA: TGTGCCAGCAGCTCCGGAGACCGGCTTTCACCCCTCCACTTT.

This chain links TRBV9 with TRBJ2-5; TRBD2 matches 9 bases. The CDR3 extends over 17 amino acids. The germline V gene encodes CDR1 SGDLS and CDR2 YYNGEE. J lost 2 bases, V lost 0 bases, and 8 bases had no gene match. CDR3 sequence: CASSVASGGWIQETQYF. The DNA for the CDR3 is TGTGCCAGCAGCGTAGCAAGCGGGGGGTGGATTCAAGAGACCCAGTACTTC.

The chain recombines TRBV7-9 with TRBJ2-4, with 16 bases matching TRBD2. The CDR3 runs 18 residues. Trimming at V came to 5 bases and at J to 6 bases, leaving 10 bases not matched to a gene. Germline CDR1 reads SEHNR; CDR2 reads FQNEAQ (reference sequence). In DNA form, the CDR3 reads TGTGCCAGCAGCGCCCCCGGGACTAGCGGGGGGGCGGGAAACATTCAGTACTTC. Amino acid sequence: CASSAPGTSGGAGNIQYF.

This clonotype was seen a single time. Possible read error: a much larger clone is one base away. V gene TRBV12-3 or TRBV12-4 combines with J gene TRBJ2-1, with 7 nucleotides matching TRBD2. CDR3 length equals 14 residues. V lost 3 bases, J lost 8 bases, and 7 bases stayed unmatched. The CDR3 sequence: CASSFGTRGDEQFF. CDR3 DNA sequence: TGTGCCAGCAGTTTTGGGACCCGGGGGGATGAGCAGTTCTTC.

This chain links TRBV10-3 with TRBJ2-6, with TRBD1 identical over 7 bases. The V gene end was trimmed by 8 bases and the J gene end by 0 bases; junction bases not matched to a gene: 1. This CDR3 comprises 14 residues. Germline-derived CDR1 and CDR2 are ENHRY and SYGVKD. CDR3: CAIGDSSGANVLTF. CDR3 in DNA: TGTGCCATCGGGGACAGCTCTGGGGCCAACGTCCTGACTTTC.

Only a few counts were recorded for this clonotype. This chain joins TRBV6-6 and TRBJ2-6; D is ambiguous. The V and J ends lost 7 bases and 0 bases respectively, with 13 bases between them. The germline CDR1 and CDR2 sequences are MNHNY and SVGAGI (reference sequence). This CDR3 comprises 16 residues. The CDR3 is CASTPAGYSGANVLTF. Here the CDR3 DNA reads TGTGCCAGCACTCCTGCTGGATACTCTGGGGCCAACGTCCTGACTTTC.

This clonotype has more than one count but fewer than ten. The chain recombines TRBV3-1 with TRBJ1-2, with D perhaps matching TRBD1 (5 bases). The CDR3 sequence is 13 residues long. The ends were cut back, 5 bases at V and 3 bases at J, with 10 bases in the middle. Germline assignment: CDR1 LGHDT and CDR2 YNNKEL (reference sequence). The CDR3 sequence is CASSTTEDYGYTF. As DNA, the CDR3 is TGTGCCAGCAGCACGACAGAAGACTATGGCTACACCTTC. The variable domain in full, with the rest retrieved from reference TRBV3-1 and TRBJ1-2, is DTAVSQTPKYLVTQMGNDKSIKCEQNLGHDTMYWYKQDSKKFLKIMFSYNNKELIINETVPNRFSPKSPDKAHLNLHINSLELGDSAVYFCASSTTEDYGYTFGSGTRLTVV.

This clonotype was seen at least ten times. The J gene is TRBJ2-5, the V gene TRBV29-1; unclear D gene. The CDR3 contains 12 residues. Germline assignment: CDR1 SQVTM and CDR2 ANQGSEA. Deletions cut 5 bases from V and 3 bases from J, with 10 bases between. This CDR3 is CSVTSKKETQYF. The CDR3 nucleotides are TGCAGCGTTACCTCCAAAAAAGAGACCCAGTACTTC. Filled out from reference TRBV29-1 and TRBJ2-5, the complete variable domain reads SAVISQKPSRDICQRGTSLTIQCQVDSQVTMMFWYRQQPGQSLTLIATANQGSEATYESGFVIDKFPISRPNLTFSTLTVSNMSPEDSSIYLCSVTSKKETQYFGPGTRLLVL.

Remarks on this clonotype: A much larger clone is a single base away; this may be a read error. The chain employs TRBV9 and TRBJ2-7; a possible D gene is TRBD2 (6 bases). This CDR3 has 14 amino acids. From germline, CDR1 is SGDLS and CDR2 YYNGEE. The DNA for the CDR3 is TGTGCCGGCAGCGTTGCCGGGGAGGACTACGAGCAGTACTTC. It yields the protein CAGSVAGEDYEQYF.